These T cell receptor beta chains were read from a single sample in a study of blood T cell repertoires in COVID-19. Method: immunoSEQ multiplex PCR; TCRdb's copy keeps in-frame clones and lacks some. This table has roughly 48,000 clones, 83% appearing once. Material for sequencing was peripheral blood. The receptors shown here come from a human donor in a cohort sampled during active COVID-19. Both conserved end residues are part of each CDR3. A D gene is named only where the DNA matches it firmly. A clone size is listed for some rows: how often the clone was seen (once, few, many), or a class if it is expanded.

J gene | D gene | clone size | V gene | CDR3 DNA | CDR3 protein
TRBJ2-1 | TRBD1 | - | TRBV30 | TGTGCCTTAAATCGGGTGGGAGCAGGGGGCGAGCAGTTCTTC | CALNRVGAGGEQFF
TRBJ2-1 | TRBD1 | - | TRBV5-5 | TGTGCCAGCAGCTTGGGACAGGGCTCCTACAATGAGCAGTTCTTC | CASSLGQGSYNEQFF
TRBJ2-2 | - | few | TRBV5-6 | TGTGCCAGCAGCTTCGTGGGAGTCACCGGGGAGCTGTTTTTT | CASSFVGVTGELFF
TRBJ1-2 | - | once | TRBV19 | TGTGCCAGTAGTTCTTTGGACAGACGGGGCTACACCTTC | CASSSLDRRGYTF
TRBJ2-3 | - | - | TRBV30 | TGTGCCGGAACGCGGGGTGGCGATACGCAGTATTTT | CAGTRGGDTQYF
TRBJ2-3 | - | - | TRBV10-3 | TGTGCCATCAGTGAGACATCCTCCAGACAGGCAGATACGCAGTATTTT | CAISETSSRQADTQYF
TRBJ2-1 | TRBD1 | - | TRBV6-6 | TGTGCCAGCACCCAGACCCCACAGGGGGCAAATGAGCAGTTCTTC | CASTQTPQGANEQFF
TRBJ2-7 | TRBD1 | - | TRBV28 | TGTGCCAGCAGACCCTTGGGACAGGCCCCCTACGAGCAGTACTTC | CASRPLGQAPYEQYF
TRBJ1-2 | TRBD1 | - | TRBV9 | TGTGCCAGCAGCGTTGGGACAGGCTATGGCTACACCTTC | CASSVGTGYGYTF
TRBJ2-3 | TRBD1 | - | TRBV6-6 | TGTGCCAGCAGCCGGGGACAGAACACAGATACGCAGTATTTT | CASSRGQNTDTQYF
TRBJ1-3 | TRBD1 | - | TRBV28 | TGTGCCAGCGGCCGGGACAGGGCTTACACCATATATTTT | CASGRDRAYTIYF
TRBJ1-2 | - | - | TRBV19 | TGTGCCAGTAGTCGCGCGGGTCAGCCCTATGGCTACACCTTC | CASSRAGQPYGYTF
TRBJ1-5 | TRBD1 | - | TRBV7-9 | TGTGCCAGCAGCCTGGACAGGGAAAATCAGCCCCAGCATTTT | CASSLDRENQPQHF
TRBJ2-3 | TRBD2 | - | TRBV9 | TGTGCCAGCAGCGCCAGCGGGGGTCGAGATACGCAGTATTTT | CASSASGGRDTQYF
TRBJ1-3 | - | - | TRBV6-6 | TGTGCCAGCATTCAGGGATCTGGAAACACCATATATTTT | CASIQGSGNTIYF
TRBJ2-2 | TRBD1 | - | TRBV19 | TGTGCCAGTAGTATCCCACGTTCCCGGACAGGGACCGGGGAGCTGTTTTTT | CASSIPRSRTGTGELFF
TRBJ2-3 | - | - | TRBV12-1 | TGTGCCAGCAGCTTTTACAGGGTCCGGGCGACAGATACGCAGTATTTT | CASSFYRVRATDTQYF
TRBJ2-2 | TRBD2 | - | TRBV5-1 | TGCGCCAGCAGCATAGGACTAGCGGGGTCCGGGGAGCTGTTTTTT | CASSIGLAGSGELFF
TRBJ1-4 | TRBD1 | - | TRBV7-9 | TGTGCCAGCAGCCTAACTCCCGACAGGGGAGGAAATGAAAAACTGTTTTTT | CASSLTPDRGGNEKLFF
TRBJ2-1 | - | once | TRBV20-1 | TGCAGTGCTACCTCGACAGGCCGGCAGTTCTTC | CSATSTGRQFF
TRBJ1-1 | TRBD1 | - | TRBV25-1 | TGTGCCAGCAGTACACACAGGGGGAGCCCCGAAGCTTTCTTT | CASSTHRGSPEAFF
TRBJ2-3 | - | - | TRBV18 | TGTGCCAGCTCACCAGGGGCTCGCACAGATACGCAGTATTTT | CASSPGARTDTQYF
TRBJ1-1 | - | - | TRBV5-5 | TGTGCCAGCACTCCGGGTGGACACGTGAACACTGAAGCTTTCTTT | CASTPGGHVNTEAFF
TRBJ2-1 | - | - | TRBV9 | TGTGCCAGCAGCGTAGAGGGTCAGCGCGGGAATGAGCAGTTCTTC | CASSVEGQRGNEQFF
TRBJ1-1 | - | - | TRBV2 | TGTGCCAGCAGTTCTTACTCCTACACTGAAGCTTTCTTT | CASSSYSYTEAFF
TRBJ1-5 | TRBD1 | - | TRBV19 | TGTGCCAGTAGTATTGCCGGGACAGTCGGAAGCAATCAGCCCCAGCATTTT | CASSIAGTVGSNQPQHF
TRBJ1-5 | TRBD1 | - | TRBV27 | TGTGCCAGCAGTTCCCCGGGACAGGGCAGCAATCAGCCCCAGCATTTT | CASSSPGQGSNQPQHF
TRBJ2-3 | - | - | TRBV10-1 | TGCGCCAGCGCCGCCGGAGATACGCAGTATTTT | CASAAGDTQYF
TRBJ2-1 | - | - | TRBV5-1 | TGCGCCAGCAGCTTTTGGGGCAACGACAATGAGCAGTTCTTC | CASSFWGNDNEQFF
TRBJ2-2 | - | - | TRBV10-2 | TGCGCCAGCGGGGCTACCAACACCGGGGAGCTGTTTTTT | CASGATNTGELFF
TRBJ2-1 | - | - | TRBV30 | TGTGCCTGGGGAGCTAGAAGGAGCGTCAATGAGCAGTTCTTC | CAWGARRSVNEQFF
TRBJ1-2 | - | - | TRBV11-2 | TGTGCCAGCAGCCGGGACACCTTCTATGGCTACACCTTC | CASSRDTFYGYTF
TRBJ2-3 | TRBD1 | - | TRBV10-3 | TGTGCCATCAGTGAGTCGGTTGGACGGACAGGGCCTGATACGCAGTATTTT | CAISESVGRTGPDTQYF
TRBJ2-7 | - | - | TRBV12-5 | TGTGCTAGTGGTTTTTGGAGCTCCTACGAGCAGTACTTC | CASGFWSSYEQYF
TRBJ2-1 | TRBD2 | - | TRBV12-5 | TGTGCTAGTGGTTATGGGGGGGGTGGCAATGAGCAGTTCTTC | CASGYGGGGNEQFF
TRBJ2-5 | TRBD2 | - | TRBV27 | TGTGCCAGCAGTTCGGGACTAAAGGGTGAGACCCAGTACTTC | CASSSGLKGETQYF
TRBJ1-1 | - | - | TRBV18 | TGTGCCAGCTCACCTGAAAACCGCGGCGGAAAAGAAGCTTTCTTT | CASSPENRGGKEAFF
TRBJ2-1 | - | few | TRBV19 | TGTGCCAGTAGTATTTTGAGGGCCGAAGAGCAGTTCTTC | CASSILRAEEQFF
TRBJ2-3 | TRBD2 | once | TRBV12-3/TRBV12-4 | TGTGCCAGCAGTTTCGGGGGGTCAGATACGCAGTATTTT | CASSFGGSDTQYF
TRBJ1-6 | - | once | TRBV18 | TGTGCCAGCTCACAACAGGGTTCCTATAATTCACCCCTCCACTTT | CASSQQGSYNSPLHF
TRBJ1-5 | - | - | TRBV6-6 | TGTGCCAGCAGTTACGGAGGAGGGTTTAGCAATCAGCCCCAGCATTTT | CASSYGGGFSNQPQHF
TRBJ2-6 | TRBD2 | few | TRBV7-6 | TGTGCCAGCAGCTCTAGCGGGGGGGCTGGGGCCAACGTCCTGACTTTC | CASSSSGGAGANVLTF
TRBJ2-1 | TRBD1 | - | TRBV10-2 | TGCGCCAGCAGTGAGGGGACAGGGAGCTTCTACAATGAGCAGTTCTTC | CASSEGTGSFYNEQFF
TRBJ1-2 | TRBD1 | - | TRBV5-6 | TGTGCCAGCAGCTCAGGACAGGGGGCGAGCTATGGCTACACCTTC | CASSSGQGASYGYTF
TRBJ2-7 | TRBD1 | - | TRBV2 | TGTGCCAGCAGCCCGGGACAGGGGGCGTACGAGCAGTACTTC | CASSPGQGAYEQYF
TRBJ1-6 | - | few | TRBV5-4 | TGTGCCAGCAGGAGGGAGGACTATAATTCACCCCTCCACTTT | CASRREDYNSPLHF
TRBJ1-2 | TRBD1 | once | TRBV6-5 | TGTGCCAGCAGTTACAACCAGGGGGCGTCGGCTGGCTACACCTTC | CASSYNQGASAGYTF
TRBJ2-1 | - | - | TRBV12-3/TRBV12-4 | TGTGCCAGCCAAAGCACAGCTGAGCAGTTCTTC | CASQSTAEQFF
TRBJ2-7 | - | - | TRBV21-1 | TGTGCCAGCAGCAAAGTCACCTTCGGGGGTCACTCCTACGAGCAGTACTTC | CASSKVTFGGHSYEQYF
TRBJ2-7 | TRBD2 | - | TRBV3-1/TRBV3-2 | TGTGCCAGCAGCCCCGGGGTAGCGGGATTCTACGAGCAGTACTTC | CASSPGVAGFYEQYF
TRBJ2-3 | - | once | TRBV19 | TGTGCCAGTAGTAGGGCCACAGATACGCAGTATTTT | CASSRATDTQYF
TRBJ2-5 | - | - | TRBV6-1 | TGTGCCAGCAGTGAATTCCAGCGGGTTCTTGGGACCCAGTACTTC | CASSEFQRVLGTQYF
TRBJ2-1 | - | - | TRBV27 | TGTGCCAGCACACATTACAATGAGCAGTTCTTC | CASTHYNEQFF